The TCR beta chain described here comes from a study of long-term antiretroviral therapy in people with HIV. Study outcomes and limitations: Clones that had undergone expansion before ART prevailed in the repertoire throughout all time points. For ART adherence, viral resistance and therapy changes, no data were available. Upon ART, diversity increased but remained lower than transplant donor controls.

Assay version v3.0 of immunoSEQ was used, and it was run at survey level. Clones were read by immunoSEQ multiplex PCR, and TCRdb kept only the in-frame ones, dropping some. Among tens of thousands of clones, roughly 87% were seen once, and the ten largest hold 6.2%. Regarding this clone: Its antigen is not known.

Looked up from germline, CDR1 is MRHNA and CDR2 is SNTAGT. The CDR3 extends over 17 amino acids. V lost 3 bases and J lost 1; bases outside the gene matches: 5. The source is a man younger than 30 with HIV. The chain is built from TRBV6-4 and TRBJ2-3; 12 bases are a match to TRBD2. Sample: unsorted PBMCs, taken 1 year after starting antiretroviral therapy. CDR3 sequence reads: CASSELAGGQGTDTQYF. The CDR3 nucleotides are TGTGCCAGCAGTGAACTAGCGGGGGGTCAGGGCACAGATACGCAGTATTTT.